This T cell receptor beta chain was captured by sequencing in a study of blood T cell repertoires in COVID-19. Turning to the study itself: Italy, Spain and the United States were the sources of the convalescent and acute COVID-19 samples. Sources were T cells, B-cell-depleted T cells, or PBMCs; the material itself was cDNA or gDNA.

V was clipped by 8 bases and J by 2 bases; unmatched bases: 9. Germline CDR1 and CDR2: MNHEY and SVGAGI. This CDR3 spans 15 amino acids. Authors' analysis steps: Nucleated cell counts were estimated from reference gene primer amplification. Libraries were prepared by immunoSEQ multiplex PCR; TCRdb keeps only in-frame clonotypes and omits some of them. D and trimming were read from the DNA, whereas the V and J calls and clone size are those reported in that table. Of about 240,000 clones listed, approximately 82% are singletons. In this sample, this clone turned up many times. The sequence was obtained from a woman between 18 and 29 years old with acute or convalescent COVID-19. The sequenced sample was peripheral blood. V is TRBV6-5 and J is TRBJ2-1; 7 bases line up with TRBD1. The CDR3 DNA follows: TGTGCCAGCCGGTGGGATGGGACAGCCTACAATGAGCAGTTCTTC. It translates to CASRWDGTAYNEQFF.